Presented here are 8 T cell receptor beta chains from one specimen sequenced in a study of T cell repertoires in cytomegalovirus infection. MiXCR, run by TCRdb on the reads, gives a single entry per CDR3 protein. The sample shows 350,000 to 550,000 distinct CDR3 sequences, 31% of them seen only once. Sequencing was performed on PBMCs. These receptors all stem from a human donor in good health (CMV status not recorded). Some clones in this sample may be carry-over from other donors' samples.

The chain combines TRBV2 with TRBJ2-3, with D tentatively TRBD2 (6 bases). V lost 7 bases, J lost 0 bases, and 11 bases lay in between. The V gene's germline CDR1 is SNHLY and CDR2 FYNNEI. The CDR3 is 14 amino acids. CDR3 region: CASKGGASTDTQYF. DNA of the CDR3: TGTGCCAGCAAGGGCGGGGCCAGCACAGATACGCAGTATTTT.

CDR3 protein: CASSPRTGRAGELFF. The CDR3, as DNA: TGTGCCAGCAGCCCCAGGACAGGCCGTGCCGGGGAGCTGTTTTTT. The chain uses TRBV7-2 and TRBJ2-2, with TRBD1 identical over 7 bases. The CDR3 is 15 residues long. In germline, CDR1 is SGHTA, CDR2 FQGNSA. V trimming: 5 bases; J trimming: 6 bases; junction bases outside the gene matches: 9.

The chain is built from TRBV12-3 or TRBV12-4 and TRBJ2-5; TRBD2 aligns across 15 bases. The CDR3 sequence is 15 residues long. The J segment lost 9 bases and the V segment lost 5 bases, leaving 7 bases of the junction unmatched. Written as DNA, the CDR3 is TGTGCCAGCAGTCCGGGACTAGCGGGGGGACTACCCCAGTACTTC. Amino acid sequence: CASSPGLAGGLPQYF.

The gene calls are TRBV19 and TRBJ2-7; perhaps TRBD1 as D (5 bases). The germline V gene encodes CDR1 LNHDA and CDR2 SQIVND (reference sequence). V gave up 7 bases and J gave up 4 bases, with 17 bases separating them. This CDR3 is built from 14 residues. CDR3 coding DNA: TGTGCCAGTAAGCAGGGCCCCACCGATTACGAGCAGTACTTC. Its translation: CASKQGPTDYEQYF.

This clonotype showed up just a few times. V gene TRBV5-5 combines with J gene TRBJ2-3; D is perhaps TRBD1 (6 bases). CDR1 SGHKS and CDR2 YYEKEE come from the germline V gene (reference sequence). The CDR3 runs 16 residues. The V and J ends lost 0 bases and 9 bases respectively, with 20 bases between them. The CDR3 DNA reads TGTGCCAGCAGCTTGGCTTTTGGGGCAGGGGTGGGGACGCAGTATTTT. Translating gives CASSLAFGAGVGTQYF.

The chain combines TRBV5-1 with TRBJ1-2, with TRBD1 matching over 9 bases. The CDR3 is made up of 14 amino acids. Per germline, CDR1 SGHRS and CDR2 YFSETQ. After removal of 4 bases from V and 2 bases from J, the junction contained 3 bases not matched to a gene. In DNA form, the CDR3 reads TGCGCCAGCAGCACGGACAGGGGAAACTATGGCTACACCTTC. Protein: CASSTDRGNYGYTF.

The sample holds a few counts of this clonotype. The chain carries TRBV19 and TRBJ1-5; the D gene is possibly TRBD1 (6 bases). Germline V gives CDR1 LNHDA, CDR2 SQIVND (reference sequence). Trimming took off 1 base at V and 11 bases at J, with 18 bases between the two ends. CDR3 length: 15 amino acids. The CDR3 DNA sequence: TGTGCCAGTAGTATAGCCGAGGGACAATTCACCGCCCAGCATTTT. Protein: CASSIAEGQFTAQHF.

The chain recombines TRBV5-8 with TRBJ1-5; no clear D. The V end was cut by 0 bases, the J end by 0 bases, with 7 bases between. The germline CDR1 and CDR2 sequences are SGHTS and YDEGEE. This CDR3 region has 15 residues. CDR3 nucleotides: TGTGCCAGCAGCTTGGCAGTTTCTAGCAATCAGCCCCAGCATTTT. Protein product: CASSLAVSSNQPQHF.